These 17 T cell receptor beta chains were all obtained from the same sample, sequenced in a study of cytomegalovirus exposure and HLA in healthy donors. The PCR employed 60 Vbeta primers together with 13 Jbeta primers. The protocol was immunoSEQ multiplex PCR, while the TCRdb copy is restricted to in-frame clones and leaves out a portion. The sample table includes 150,000 to 200,000 clones. The specimen was PBMCs. The source is a woman between 55 and 75 years old in good health and CMV-seronegative.

The chain has TRBV4-1 and TRBJ2-1, with 7 bases matching TRBD1. Germline values: CDR1 MGHRA, CDR2 YSYEKL. The CDR3 is 16 residues long. Trimming removed 1 base from V and 8 bases from J; junction bases left unmatched: 11. The chain's CDR3 is CASSQGQGGRIDEQFF. The DNA for the CDR3 is TGCGCCAGCAGCCAAGGCCAAGGGGGCCGGATCGATGAGCAGTTCTTC.

This chain connects TRBV7-8 to TRBJ2-7, with D perhaps TRBD1 (6 bases). In germline, CDR1 is SGHVS, CDR2 FQNEAQ. The germline V and J ends were trimmed by 1 base and 0 bases, with 16 bases remaining between them. CDR3 size: 17 residues. Here the CDR3 reads CASSLVIDRSGSYEQYF. Written as DNA, the CDR3 is TGTGCCAGCAGCTTAGTGATAGACAGGTCCGGCTCCTACGAGCAGTACTTC.

The chain employs TRBV5-6 and TRBJ2-7, with 9 bases identical to TRBD2. Germline lookup yields CDR1 SGHDT and CDR2 YYEEEE. This CDR3 region has 16 residues. Germline trimming cut 6 bases from V and 7 bases from J; bases unmatched to any gene: 17. In DNA form, the CDR3 reads TGTGCCAGCAACCTGGTTAGCGGGGGCCCAACTAAGGAGCAGTACTTC. This codes for CASNLVSGGPTKEQYF.

The chain couples TRBV25-1 to TRBJ2-3, with D tentatively TRBD2 (6 bases). This CDR3 is 15 amino acids long. V was pared by 1 base and J by 0 bases, with 8 bases between. In germline, CDR1 is MGHDK, CDR2 SYGVNS. Here the CDR3 DNA reads TGTGCCAGCAGTGAATTTGGAGGGAGCACAGATACGCAGTATTTT. Protein product: CASSEFGGSTDTQYF.

The chain uses TRBV27 and TRBJ2-7; 8 positions agree with TRBD1. This CDR3 has 15 amino acids. Trimming at V came to 3 bases and at J to 2 bases, leaving 6 bases not matched to a gene. Germline CDR1 and CDR2: MNHEY and SMNVEV (reference sequence). This CDR3 is CASSFRDRFTYEQYF. CDR3 coding DNA: TGTGCCAGCAGTTTCAGGGACAGGTTCACCTACGAGCAGTACTTC.

J is TRBJ1-1 and V is TRBV19, with 8 nucleotides matching TRBD1. V was clipped by 10 bases and J by 6 bases; unmatched bases: 13. Germline V lookup: CDR1 LNHDA, CDR2 SQIVND (reference sequence). The CDR3 runs 14 residues. The CDR3 DNA reads as TGTGCCACCAGAAAGGACAGGGTCGGGTCTGAAGCTTTCTTT. Encoded protein: CATRKDRVGSEAFF.

Details on this clone: Other nucleotide sequences in the sample specify the same CDR3. The CDR3 is CASSYGGGTEAFF. The DNA for the CDR3 is TGTGCCAGCAGTTACGGAGGTGGCACTGAAGCTTTCTTT. The chain is built from TRBV6-5 and TRBJ1-1, with no clear D. V lost 2 bases and J lost 4, with 8 bases in between. The CDR3 loop spans 13 amino acids. Germline assignment: CDR1 MNHEY and CDR2 SVGAGI.

The chain has TRBV7-2 and TRBJ1-2; 7 positions agree with TRBD1. Germline assignment: CDR1 SGHTA and CDR2 FQGNSA. V lost 5 bases, J lost 5 bases, and 5 bases stayed unmatched. This CDR3 is built from 13 residues. The CDR3 protein is CASSPTGAYGYTF. The CDR3 DNA follows: TGTGCCAGCAGCCCCACAGGGGCGTATGGCTACACCTTC.

The genes are TRBV5-1 and TRBJ1-5, with D tentatively TRBD1 (6 bases). Germline V gives CDR1 SGHRS, CDR2 YFSETQ. The CDR3 contains 15 residues. With 0 bases removed from V and 7 bases from J, the gap between germline ends came to 14 bases. For the CDR3, the DNA is TGCGCCAGCAGCTTGGAAGGGGGGAGGGGACAGCCCCAGCATTTT. Translated: CASSLEGGRGQPQHF.

Comments on this clone: The sample holds other DNA sequences that translate to the same CDR3. The V gene is TRBV5-1, the J gene TRBJ2-5; TRBD2 matches at 8 bases. Trimming removed 1 base from V and 4 bases from J; junction bases left unmatched: 0. Germline values: CDR1 SGHRS, CDR2 YFSETQ. This CDR3 comprises 13 residues. CDR3 in amino acids: CASSLRGGETQYF. In DNA, the CDR3 is TGCGCCAGCAGCTTGCGGGGGGGAGAGACCCAGTACTTC. Looking up the rest from reference TRBV5-1 and TRBJ2-5 gives the full variable domain: KAGVTQTPRYLIKTRGQQVTLSCSPISGHRSVSWYQQTPGQGLQFLFEYFSETQRNKGNFPGRFSGRQFSNSRSEMNVSTLELGDSALYLCASSLRGGETQYFGPGTRLLVL.

The chain combines TRBV11-3 with TRBJ1-1; 9 bases map to TRBD1. The CDR3 loop spans 19 amino acids. Germline CDR1 SGHNT, CDR2 YENEEA. V gave up 3 bases and J gave up 8 bases; unmatched junction bases: 22. The CDR3 reads CASSFPYRYFRDRDREAFF. The CDR3 region has the DNA TGTGCCAGCAGCTTCCCTTATCGTTACTTCCGGGACAGGGACCGAGAAGCTTTCTTT.

The V call is TRBV27, the J call TRBJ1-1, with 11 bases lining up with TRBD1. The ends lost 5 bases at V and 4 bases at J; junction bases unmatched: 3. CDR1 MNHEY and CDR2 SMNVEV come from the germline V gene (reference sequence). CDR3 length equals 14 residues. The CDR3 sequence is CASSPGTGGTEAFF. DNA of the CDR3: TGTGCCAGCAGTCCCGGGACAGGGGGCACTGAAGCTTTCTTT.

The rearrangement joins TRBV21-1 to TRBJ1-4; no DNA check was done on the table's D call, TRBD1. TRBV21-1 is recorded as a pseudogene. The CDR3 has 15 amino acids. DNA of the CDR3: TGTGCCAGCAGCAGAGAGACAGGGATACATGAAAAACTGTTTTTT. Residues: CASSRETGIHEKLFF.

The genes are TRBV6-1 and TRBJ2-1, with D possibly matching TRBD2 (6 bases). From germline, CDR1 is MNHNS and CDR2 SASEGT. Deletions cut 10 bases from V and 10 bases from J, with 26 bases between. The CDR3 is 15 amino acids. CDR3 amino acids: CATRGGILTMREQFF. The CDR3 nucleotides read TGTGCCACCAGAGGCGGGATTCTTACAATGAGGGAGCAGTTCTTC.

The V gene is TRBV11-2, the J gene TRBJ2-1, with D possibly TRBD1 on 6 matching bases. This CDR3 has 13 amino acids. V was clipped by 3 bases and J by 10 bases, with 13 bases between them. The V gene's germline CDR1 is SGHAT and CDR2 FQNNGV. The DNA for the CDR3 is TGTGCCAGCAGCTTGACAGGTCTGGAAGAGCAGTTCTTC. It encodes CASSLTGLEEQFF.

The chain is built from TRBV25-1 and TRBJ2-5, with 7 positions matching TRBD1. Trimming removed 3 bases from V and 5 bases from J; junction bases left unmatched: 9. There are 15 residues in the CDR3. Germline V gives CDR1 MGHDK, CDR2 SYGVNS. CDR3: CASSELTGSGETQYF. Here the CDR3 DNA reads TGTGCCAGCAGTGAGTTGACAGGGTCTGGGGAGACCCAGTACTTC. Complete variable domain (other parts from reference TRBV25-1 and TRBJ2-5): EADIYQTPRYLVIGTGKKITLECSQTMGHDKMYWYQQDPGMELHLIHYSYGVNSTEKGDLSSESTVSRIRTEHFPLTLESARPSHTSQYLCASSELTGSGETQYFGPGTRLLVL.

The gene calls are TRBV30 and TRBJ1-2; TRBD1 might be the D (5 bases). V was clipped by 6 bases and J by 4 bases, with 21 bases between them. From germline, CDR1 is GTSNPN and CDR2 SVGIG (reference sequence). The CDR3 consists of 15 residues. CDR3 residues: CACPYRGTPSYGYTF. Here the CDR3 DNA reads TGTGCCTGTCCCTATCGGGGGACTCCCAGCTATGGCTACACCTTC.